This TCR beta chain was retrieved from a study of TIL therapy for anti-PD-1-resistant metastatic lung cancer. Turning to the study itself: Tumors carried a median about 1.4 non-synonymous mutations per megabase.

The time point here: pre-treatment sample, taken before nivolumab and TIL therapy. The immunoSEQ assay was v3. Using immunoSEQ multiplex PCR, the repertoire was profiled, and TCRdb retains in-frame clones only, with some absent. The profile shows tens of thousands of clones, 70% to 85% of them singletons. Germline V gives CDR1 MNHEY, CDR2 SMNVEV (reference sequence). The CDR3 runs 16 residues. The J segment lost 3 bases and the V segment lost 0 bases, leaving 3 bases of the junction unmatched. The sequence was obtained from a woman aged 30 to 85 with non-small cell lung cancer. Sample: blood, taken at baseline. The chain carries TRBV27 and TRBJ2-7; 12 bases agree with TRBD2. CDR3: CASSLSKLAGGYEQYF. Written as DNA, the CDR3 is TGTGCCAGCAGTTTATCGAAACTAGCGGGAGGCTACGAGCAGTACTTC.